This T cell receptor (beta chain) comes out of a study of blood T cell repertoires in COVID-19. Looking at the study overall: Acute and convalescent COVID-19 specimens originated in the United States, Italy and Spain.

Methods used by the authors: Estimation of nucleated cell counts was performed using reference gene primer amplification. Only in-frame clones appear in the TCRdb table, and some are missing; sequencing was by immunoSEQ multiplex PCR. V, J and clone size are taken as reported in that table, and D and trimming were inferred from the DNA itself. Altogether fewer than 200,000 clones are present, more than 75% being singletons, with the ten largest covering about 5.6%. This CDR3 spans 14 amino acids. Germline CDR1 SGHTS, CDR2 YDEGEE. Trimming removed 0 bases at V and 8 bases at J, with 12 bases between. J is TRBJ2-4 and V is TRBV5-8; possibly TRBD1 for D (6 bases). The clonotype was recovered from a woman between 45 and 60 years old with COVID-19, enrolled during active disease. The sample comprised peripheral blood. Written as DNA, the CDR3 is TGTGCCAGCAGCTTGGGAGGACAGTCGGACATTCAGTACTTC. Encoded protein: CASSLGGQSDIQYF.